The 22 T cell receptor beta chains given below trace back to one sample, sequenced in a study of shared clonotypes between healthy human individuals. The method was immunoSEQ multiplex PCR; TCRdb's version includes in-frame clones alone and lacks a portion of them. Among some 490,000 clones listed, 70% to 85% were seen once. Material for sequencing was PBMCs. These receptors all come from a woman aged 40 to 50 in good health. Some clones in this sample may be carry-over from other donors' samples.

The gene calls are TRBV11-2 and TRBJ2-1; D remains unclear. The V gene lost 4 bases and the J gene lost 9 bases, with 10 bases spanning the gap. CDR1 and CDR2 (germline): SGHAT, FQNNGV. CDR3 length: 12 amino acids. The CDR3 DNA reads as TGTGCCAGCAGCTGGCTAGGTGGTGAGCAGTTCTTC. Translating it yields CASSWLGGEQFF.

CDR3 DNA: TGTGCCAGCAGCCGCGGAGGGTGGGAGGGCTACACCTTC. This translates into CASSRGGWEGYTF. This chain joins TRBV6-6 and TRBJ1-2; D gene ambiguous. Germline V CDR1 and CDR2: MNHNY, SVGAGI (reference sequence). V was pared by 6 bases and J by 8 bases, with 16 bases between. The CDR3 length is 13 residues.

This clone came up a few times. The chain has TRBV7-3 and TRBJ2-3, with D perhaps matching TRBD2 (5 bases). The CDR3 has 14 residues. Per germline, CDR1 SGHTA and CDR2 FQGTGA. V was cut by 1 base and J by 9 bases, with 14 bases left in between. CDR3 DNA sequence: TGTGCCAGCAGCTTAAGTCTGGCGGAGGCGACGCAGTATTTT. It encodes CASSLSLAEATQYF.

The chain uses TRBV6-5 and TRBJ2-1; a weak D match, TRBD2 (5 bases). Trimming pared 7 bases from V and 8 bases from J, leaving 18 bases between. CDR1 is MNHEY and CDR2 is SVGAGI in the germline V gene. The CDR3 extends over 14 amino acids. The CDR3 nucleotides are TGTGCCAGCACTCCAGGACTTTTTTCAGATGAGCAGTTCTTC. Protein sequence: CASTPGLFSDEQFF.

This clone was seen once. V and J are TRBV19 and TRBJ1-5; 7 positions agree with TRBD1. The CDR3 is made up of 14 amino acids. J was trimmed by 4 bases and V by 5 bases; bases with no gene match: 5. In germline, CDR1 is LNHDA, CDR2 SQIVND (reference sequence). The CDR3 here is CASSSTGWNQPQHF. For the CDR3, the DNA is TGTGCCAGTAGTTCGACAGGGTGGAATCAGCCCCAGCATTTT.

The chain couples TRBV7-9 to TRBJ2-5; perhaps TRBD1 as D (7 bases). The CDR3 is 14 amino acids. CDR1 and CDR2 from the germline V gene are SEHNR and FQNEAQ (reference sequence). V lost 7 bases to trimming and J lost 5 bases, with 17 bases between them. CDR3 protein: CASTLVAGGETQYF. DNA for the CDR3: TGTGCCAGCACCCTAGTGGCAGGGGGGGAGACCCAGTACTTC.

The chain uses TRBV29-1 and TRBJ2-1; TRBD2 matches at 12 bases. In germline, CDR1 is SQVTM, CDR2 ANQGSEA. V shed 3 bases and J 4 bases; nucleotides not matched to a gene: 4. This CDR3 comprises 15 residues. CDR3 protein: CSVDGTSGQYNEQFF. As DNA, the CDR3 is TGCAGCGTTGATGGGACTAGCGGGCAGTACAATGAGCAGTTCTTC.

J is TRBJ2-2 and V is TRBV19; D is tentatively TRBD1 or TRBD2 (5 bases each). The CDR3 extends over 16 amino acids. Germline CDR1 and CDR2: LNHDA and SQIVND (reference sequence). Trimming removed 3 bases from V and 0 bases from J, with 11 bases in between. The DNA of the CDR3 is TGTGCCAGTAGTATTAGAGGGGCCTCGAACACCGGGGAGCTGTTTTTT. Translation gives CASSIRGASNTGELFF.

This chain links TRBV6-5 with TRBJ2-6; D is undetermined. The CDR3 is 14 amino acids. The ends were cut back, 6 bases at V and 0 bases at J, with 6 bases in the middle. Germline assignment: CDR1 MNHEY and CDR2 SVGAGI. The CDR3 nucleotides read TGTGCCAGCAGACCCTCCTCTGGGGCCAACGTCCTGACTTTC. Residues: CASRPSSGANVLTF.

This clone was observed at least ten times. The chain couples TRBV20-1 to TRBJ1-4, with unresolved D. The germline V gene has CDR1 DFQATT and CDR2 SNEGSKA (reference sequence). The V end lost 7 bases, the J end lost 8 bases, and 11 bases lay between the germline ends. The CDR3 is made up of 11 amino acids. CDR3 sequence reads: CSVMKQEKLFF. The CDR3 DNA reads TGCAGTGTGATGAAACAGGAAAAACTGTTTTTT.

The genes are TRBV11-2 and TRBJ2-1, with no clear D. The CDR3 totals 15 residues. Trimming cost V 5 bases and J 0 bases, with 11 bases left between them. CDR1 and CDR2 (germline): SGHAT, FQNNGV. This CDR3 is CASSPYLSSYNEQFF. Written as DNA, the CDR3 is TGTGCCAGCAGCCCGTACCTGAGCTCCTACAATGAGCAGTTCTTC.

The V call is TRBV6-5, the J call TRBJ2-7, with D possibly TRBD1 on 5 matching bases. Germline CDR1 is MNHEY and CDR2 is SVGAGI. Trimming took 6 bases from V and 3 from J, leaving 18 bases between them. The CDR3 runs 15 residues. In nucleotides, the CDR3 is TGTGCCAGCAGCCCTCCTGGGGCGCGTATCTACGAGCAGTACTTC. Encoded protein: CASSPPGARIYEQYF.

V usage is TRBV30 and J usage is TRBJ2-6, with 10 bases aligning to TRBD1. Germline CDR1 GTSNPN, CDR2 SVGIG (reference sequence). V lost 3 bases to trimming and J lost 0 bases; unmatched junction nucleotides: 5. The CDR3 totals 17 residues. The CDR3 is CAWRDGTGVSGANVLTF. For the CDR3, the DNA is TGTGCCTGGAGAGACGGGACAGGGGTCTCTGGGGCCAACGTCCTGACTTTC.

To note about this clone: Other DNA sequences in this specimen translate into the identical CDR3. The rearrangement uses TRBV18 and TRBJ2-7; D unclear. The germline gives CDR1 KGHSH, CDR2 LQKENI. Trimming cost V 2 bases and J 0 bases, with 5 bases left between them. The CDR3 runs to 13 residues. The CDR3 loop is CASSPDSSYEQYF. The DNA of the CDR3 is TGTGCCAGCTCACCAGACTCCTCCTACGAGCAGTACTTC.

Ten or more counts support this clone. The sample has other DNA sequences that encode this CDR3 too. The chain employs TRBV27 and TRBJ1-1; D is uncertain. The ends were cut back, 5 bases at V and 1 base at J, with 8 bases in the middle. The germline V gene encodes CDR1 MNHEY and CDR2 SMNVEV (reference sequence). The CDR3 is 13 residues long. CDR3 sequence reads: CASSVQRNTEAFF. The CDR3 region has the DNA TGTGCCAGCAGTGTACAGAGGAACACTGAAGCTTTCTTT.

The chain is built from TRBV5-1 and TRBJ2-3, with D possibly being TRBD2 (5 bases). This CDR3 comprises 12 residues. CDR1 is SGHRS, CDR2 YFSETQ, per germline. V was shortened by 3 bases and J by 5 bases, with 7 bases between the two germline ends. The CDR3 loop is CASSSAGDTQYF. CDR3 sequence (DNA): TGCGCCAGCAGCTCGGCGGGAGATACGCAGTATTTT.

The table lists this clone with a few counts. The sample holds other DNA sequences that translate to the same CDR3. The V gene is TRBV6-5, the J gene TRBJ2-7, with 7 nucleotides matching TRBD2. Germline assignment: CDR1 MNHEY and CDR2 SVGAGI. CDR3 size: 16 residues. V lost 0 bases to trimming and J lost 3 bases; unmatched junction nucleotides: 8. CDR3 in DNA: TGTGCCAGCAGTTACTCGAGCCTAGCGGCCTTCTACGAGCAGTACTTC. It encodes CASSYSSLAAFYEQYF.

This clone was observed at least ten times. The chain combines TRBV5-4 with TRBJ2-7, with D perhaps TRBD2 (5 bases). Germline CDR1 SGHNT, CDR2 YYREEE (reference sequence). The CDR3 consists of 16 residues. V lost 0 bases and J 2 bases, leaving 15 bases between the germline ends. The CDR3 nucleotides are TGTGCCAGCAGCTTGGAAAGGACTGTAGAAGCCTACGAGCAGTACTTC. It translates to CASSLERTVEAYEQYF.

With regard to this clone: A read error may account for a junction end that differs from germline. V gene TRBV11-1 combines with J gene TRBJ2-4; 10 bases align to TRBD2. Germline V CDR1 and CDR2: SGHAT, FQDESV (reference sequence). This CDR3 has 17 amino acids. The CDR3 loop is CASSPPRLAGARNIQYF. The CDR3 region has the DNA TGTGCCAGCAGCCCTCCGAGGCTAGCGGGAGCCAGAAACATTCAGTACTTC.

The chain carries TRBV7-3 and TRBJ2-1, with D tentatively TRBD1 or TRBD2 (6 bases each). CDR3 length: 18 amino acids. Deletions cut 2 bases from V and 9 bases from J, with 26 bases between. Germline CDR1 reads SGHTA; CDR2 reads FQGTGA. The CDR3 region is CASSLFGLAGQFKPEQFF. DNA for the CDR3: TGTGCCAGCAGCTTATTCGGTTTGGCGGGACAATTCAAACCTGAGCAGTTCTTC.

The gene calls are TRBV19 and TRBJ1-2, with a weak D call TRBD1 (5 bases). V gave up 9 bases and J gave up 8 bases, with 22 bases separating them. CDR1 LNHDA and CDR2 SQIVND come from the germline V gene (reference sequence). This CDR3 has 14 residues. DNA of the CDR3: TGTGCCAGCACCGCGGGTGACAGTGTTTCGGGCTACACCTTC. It specifies CASTAGDSVSGYTF.

This clone is labeled medium-sized. The sample contains more than one DNA sequence encoding this CDR3. The V and J genes are TRBV18 and TRBJ2-7, with 9 bases identical to TRBD2. Germline assignment: CDR1 KGHSH and CDR2 LQKENI. The CDR3 covers 14 residues. Unmatched junction bases numbered 2, after V lost 3 bases and J lost 2 bases. The CDR3 DNA sequence: TGTGCCAGCTCACCTATAGCGGGAGCCTACGAGCAGTACTTC. This codes for CASSPIAGAYEQYF.